These 19 T cell receptor beta chains were all obtained from the same sample, sequenced in a study of shared T cell receptors in the human thymus. Produced via immunoSEQ multiplex PCR; TCRdb's table is partial and in-frame only. The data show more than 550,000 clones, around 87% seen once. The data were also submitted as part of a second study, on human thymus T cells.

The source material was thymocytes. The receptors here all came from a boy less than two years old with a congenital heart defect.

The chain employs TRBV28 and TRBJ2-3; TRBD2 matches 13 bases. CDR3 length equals 19 residues. Losses at the gene ends were 2 bases for V and 2 bases for J; bases not matched to a gene: 10. Germline assignment: CDR1 MDHEN and CDR2 SYDVKM. The CDR3 loop is CASSLNTSGREVPTDTQYF. DNA for the CDR3: TGTGCCAGCAGTTTAAATACTAGCGGGAGGGAGGTACCCACAGATACGCAGTATTTT.

The genes are TRBV4-3 and TRBJ1-2; 8 nucleotides match TRBD1. This CDR3 is 16 amino acids long. The V segment lost 0 bases and the J segment 7 bases; nucleotides outside the gene matches: 10. Germline V gene sequence: CDR1 LGHNA, CDR2 YSLEER. The CDR3 region is CASSQDLPGGGSGYTF. CDR3 DNA sequence: TGCGCCAGCAGCCAAGATCTGCCAGGGGGCGGTTCTGGCTACACCTTC.

The CDR3 is CATITNTQYF. CDR3 sequence (DNA): TGCGCCACTATTACGAATACGCAGTATTTT. The chain is built from TRBV10-1 and TRBJ2-3, with D uncertain. V was cut by 10 bases and J by 7 bases, with 9 bases left in between. Germline V gene sequence: CDR1 WNHNN, CDR2 SYGVQD (reference sequence). The CDR3 has 10 amino acids.

This clone was counted a single time. The rearrangement links TRBV9 to TRBJ2-5, with a tentative D call TRBD2 (7 bases). CDR1 and CDR2 from the germline V gene are SGDLS and YYNGEE. V was clipped by 4 bases and J by 3 bases, with 13 bases between them. This CDR3 region has 14 residues. For the CDR3, the DNA is TGTGCCAGCAGCCCTGGGGGGGCGGAAGAGACCCAGTACTTC. Amino acids: CASSPGGAEETQYF.

Worth noting for this clone: Other DNA variants within this sample encode the same CDR3. The gene calls are TRBV27 and TRBJ1-6, with D perhaps matching TRBD1 (5 bases). This CDR3 spans 17 amino acids. CDR1 is MNHEY and CDR2 is SMNVEV in the germline V gene (reference sequence). Trimming took off 6 bases at V and 0 bases at J, with 15 bases between the two ends. DNA for the CDR3: TGTGCCAGCAGAGCATCCCAGGGAAGCTCCTATAATTCACCCCTCCACTTT. It is translated as CASRASQGSSYNSPLHF.

Here the CDR3 reads CSVGDNLNEKLFF. CDR3 DNA: TGCAGCGTGGGGGACAACCTTAATGAAAAACTGTTTTTT. V usage is TRBV29-1 and J usage is TRBJ1-4, with D perhaps TRBD1 (6 bases). This CDR3 contains 13 residues. V was cut by 6 bases and J by 4 bases, with 12 bases left in between. CDR1 SQVTM and CDR2 ANQGSEA come from the germline V gene. Full variable domain (missing parts from reference TRBV29-1 and TRBJ1-4): SAVISQKPSRDICQRGTSLTIQCQVDSQVTMMFWYRQQPGQSLTLIATANQGSEATYESGFVIDKFPISRPNLTFSTLTVSNMSPEDSSIYLCSVGDNLNEKLFFGSGTQLSVL.

About this clone: One end of the junction varies from germline; a read error may be responsible. The sample holds other DNA sequences that translate to the same CDR3. V usage is TRBV29-1 and J usage is TRBJ1-6; the match to TRBD1 covers 11 bases. This CDR3 has 16 residues. CDR1 and CDR2 (germline): SQVTM, ANQGSEA. CDR3 loop: CSVARTGGFYNSPLHF. The CDR3 bases are TGCAGCGTTGCCCGGACAGGGGGCTTCTATAATTCCCCCCTCCACTTT.

This chain uses TRBV27 with TRBJ2-3; D may be TRBD1 (6 bases). V dropped 6 bases and J dropped 2 bases, with 18 bases sitting between them. The CDR3 loop spans 16 amino acids. Germline V lookup: CDR1 MNHEY, CDR2 SMNVEV (reference sequence). The CDR3 spells CASRLNRAFDTDTQYF. The DNA for the CDR3 is TGTGCCAGCAGGCTGAACAGGGCATTTGACACAGATACGCAGTATTTT.

The chain recombines TRBV25-1 with TRBJ1-6; possibly TRBD1 for D (6 bases). Germline CDR1 is MGHDK and CDR2 is SYGVNS. The V gene lost 0 bases and the J gene lost 8 bases, with 14 bases spanning the gap. CDR3 length: 16 residues. CDR3 sequence: CASSEYDRRGDSPLHF. CDR3 sequence (DNA): TGTGCCAGCAGTGAATATGACAGGCGGGGGGATTCACCCCTCCACTTT.

This chain joins TRBV28 and TRBJ1-1; TRBD1 agrees at 8 bases. The CDR3 is 15 residues long. The trim removed 5 bases at V and 3 bases at J, leaving 8 bases unmatched. Germline-derived CDR1 and CDR2 are MDHEN and SYDVKM. DNA for the CDR3: TGTGCCAGCAGTCCCGGGGACAGGTGGGACACTGAAGCTTTCTTT. As protein: CASSPGDRWDTEAFF.

In its sample, this clone was seen a few times. The chain recombines TRBV23-1 with TRBJ2-1, with 7 bases fitting TRBD2. TRBV23-1 is an open reading frame, and its role is uncertain. The CDR3 runs 13 residues. The junction had 9 bases not matched to a gene; V was cut back by 7 bases and J by 9 bases. CDR3 region: CASTRGVEAEQFF. The CDR3 nucleotides read TGCGCCAGCACCCGGGGGGTGGAGGCTGAGCAGTTCTTC.

The gene calls are TRBV6-1 and TRBJ1-1; D perhaps matches TRBD1 (5 bases). The germline CDR1 and CDR2 sequences are MNHNS and SASEGT. The germline V and J ends were trimmed by 6 bases and 3 bases, with 5 bases remaining between them. CDR3 length: 11 amino acids. The CDR3 here is CASRTDTEAFF. As DNA, the CDR3 is TGTGCCAGCAGGACAGACACTGAAGCTTTCTTT.

This chain connects TRBV5-1 to TRBJ2-7; 8 positions agree with TRBD1. Trimming took 0 bases from V and 12 from J; bases not matched to a gene: 11. The CDR3 length is 14 residues. Germline CDR1 reads SGHRS; CDR2 reads YFSETQ. CDR3 sequence: CASSLAKPGGWVYF. CDR3 coding DNA: TGCGCCAGCAGCTTGGCAAAACCAGGGGGCTGGGTGTACTTC. Complete variable domain (other parts from reference TRBV5-1 and TRBJ2-7): KAGVTQTPRYLIKTRGQQVTLSCSPISGHRSVSWYQQTPGQGLQFLFEYFSETQRNKGNFPGRFSGRQFSNSRSEMNVSTLELGDSALYLCASSLAKPGGWVYFGPGTRLTVT.

V is TRBV6-1 and J is TRBJ2-7; 9 nucleotides agree with TRBD2. Looked up from germline, CDR1 is MNHNS and CDR2 is SASEGT. This CDR3 region has 14 residues. Trimming at V came to 6 bases and at J to 5 bases, leaving 8 bases not matched to a gene. CDR3 sequence: CASRPSGIGDEQYF. CDR3 in DNA: TGTGCCAGCAGGCCTAGCGGGATTGGCGACGAGCAGTACTTC.

The chain has TRBV2 and TRBJ1-4, with D tentatively TRBD1 (5 bases). The germline gives CDR1 SNHLY, CDR2 FYNNEI. This CDR3 has 14 amino acids. Trimming cost V 1 base and J 10 bases, with 13 bases left between them. CDR3 sequence: CASSEVWWGGKLFF. The CDR3, as DNA: TGTGCCAGCAGTGAAGTATGGTGGGGGGGAAAACTGTTTTTT.

CDR3 amino acids: CASSLSSEDYEQYF. CDR3 bases: TGTGCCAGCAGTCTTAGTTCGGAGGACTACGAGCAGTACTTC. This rearrangement joins TRBV11-2 to TRBJ2-7; a possible D gene is TRBD2 (5 bases). There are 14 residues in the CDR3. The V gene's germline CDR1 is SGHAT and CDR2 FQNNGV. V was trimmed by 6 bases and J by 3 bases, leaving 15 bases between them.

About this clone: An end of the junction does not agree with germline; a read error may underlie this. The V and J genes are TRBV7-7 and TRBJ2-7; TRBD1 matches at 7 bases. Germline-derived CDR1 and CDR2 are SSHAT and FNYEAQ (reference sequence). The CDR3 runs 14 residues. CDR3 sequence: CASSLAPQGYEQYF. In DNA, the CDR3 is TGTGCTAGCAGCTTAGCCCCACAGGGGTACGAGCAGTACTTC.

The chain combines TRBV18 with TRBJ2-7; 12 bases align to TRBD2. J gave up 2 bases and V 3 bases, and 14 bases lay outside the gene matches. The CDR3 spans 19 residues. Germline values: CDR1 KGHSH, CDR2 LQKENI. This CDR3 is CASSPRSGASGREPYEQYF. In DNA form, the CDR3 reads TGTGCCAGCTCACCCCGCTCCGGGGCTAGCGGGAGGGAGCCCTACGAGCAGTACTTC. Based on the CDR3 plus reference TRBV18 and TRBJ2-7, the full variable domain is NAGVMQNPRHLVRRRGQEARLRCSPMKGHSHVYWYRQLPEEGLKFMVYLQKENIIDESGMPKERFSAEFPKEGPSILRIQQVVRGDSAAYFCASSPRSGASGREPYEQYFGPGTRLTVT.

The gene calls are TRBV7-2 and TRBJ2-3, with TRBD2 identical over 7 bases. This CDR3 contains 15 residues. The junction had 2 bases not matched to a gene; V was cut back by 0 bases and J by 2 bases. Per the germline V gene, CDR1 is SGHTA and CDR2 is FQGNSA. In DNA, the CDR3 is TGTGCCAGCAGCTTAGCTCGGGAGGCCACAGATACGCAGTATTTT. Translation gives CASSLAREATDTQYF.